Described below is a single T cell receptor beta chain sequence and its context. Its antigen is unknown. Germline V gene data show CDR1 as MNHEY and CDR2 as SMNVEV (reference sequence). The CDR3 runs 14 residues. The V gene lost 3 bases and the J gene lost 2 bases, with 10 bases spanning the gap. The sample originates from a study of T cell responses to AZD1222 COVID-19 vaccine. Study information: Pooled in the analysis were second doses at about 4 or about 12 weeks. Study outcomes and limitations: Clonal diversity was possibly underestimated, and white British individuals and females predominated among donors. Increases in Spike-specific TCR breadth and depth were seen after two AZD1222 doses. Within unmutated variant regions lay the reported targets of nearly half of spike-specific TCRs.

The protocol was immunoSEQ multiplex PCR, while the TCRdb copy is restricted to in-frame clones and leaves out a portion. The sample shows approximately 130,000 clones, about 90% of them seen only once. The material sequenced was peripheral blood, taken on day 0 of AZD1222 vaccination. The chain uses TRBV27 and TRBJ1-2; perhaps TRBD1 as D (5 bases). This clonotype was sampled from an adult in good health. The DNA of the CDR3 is TGTGCCAGCAGTTTGGCAGGGCGGAACTATGGCTACACCTTC. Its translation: CASSLAGRNYGYTF.